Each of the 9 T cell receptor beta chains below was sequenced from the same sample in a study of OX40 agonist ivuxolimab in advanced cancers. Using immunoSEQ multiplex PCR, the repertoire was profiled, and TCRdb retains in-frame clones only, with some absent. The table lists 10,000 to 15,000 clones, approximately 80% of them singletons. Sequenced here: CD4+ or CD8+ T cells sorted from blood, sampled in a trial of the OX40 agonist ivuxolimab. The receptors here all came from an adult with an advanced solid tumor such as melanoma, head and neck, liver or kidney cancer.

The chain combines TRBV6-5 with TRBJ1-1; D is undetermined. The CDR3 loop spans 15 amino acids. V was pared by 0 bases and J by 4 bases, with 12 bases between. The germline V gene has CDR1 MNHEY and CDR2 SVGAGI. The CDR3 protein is CASSYSRQLGTEAFF. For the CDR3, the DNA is TGTGCCAGCAGTTACTCGAGGCAGTTGGGCACTGAAGCTTTCTTT.

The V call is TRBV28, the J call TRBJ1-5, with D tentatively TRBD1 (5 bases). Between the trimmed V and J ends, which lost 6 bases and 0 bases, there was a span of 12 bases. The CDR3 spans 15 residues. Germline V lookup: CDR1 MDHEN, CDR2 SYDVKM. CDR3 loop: CASSPQTVSNQPQHF. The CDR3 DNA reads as TGTGCCAGCAGCCCCCAGACAGTTAGCAATCAGCCCCAGCATTTT.

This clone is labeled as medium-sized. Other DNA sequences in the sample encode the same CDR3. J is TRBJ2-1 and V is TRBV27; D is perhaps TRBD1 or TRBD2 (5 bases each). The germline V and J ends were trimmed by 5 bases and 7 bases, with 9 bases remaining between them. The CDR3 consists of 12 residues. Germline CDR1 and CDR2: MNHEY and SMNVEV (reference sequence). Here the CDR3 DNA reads TGTGCCAGCAGTCCTGGGACGAATGAGCAGTTCTTC. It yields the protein CASSPGTNEQFF.

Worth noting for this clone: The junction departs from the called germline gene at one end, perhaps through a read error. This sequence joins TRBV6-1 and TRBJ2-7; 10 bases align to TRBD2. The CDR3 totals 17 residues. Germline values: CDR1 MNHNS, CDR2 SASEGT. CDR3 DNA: TGTGCCAGCAGTCAAGCAGGAGCGGGAGGGTTTTCCTACGAGCAGTACTTC. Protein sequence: CASSQAGAGGFSYEQYF.

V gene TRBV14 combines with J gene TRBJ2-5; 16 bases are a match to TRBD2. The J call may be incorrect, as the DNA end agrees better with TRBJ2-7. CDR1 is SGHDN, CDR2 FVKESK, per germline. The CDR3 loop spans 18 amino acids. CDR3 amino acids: CASSQGQGLAGGLDEQYF. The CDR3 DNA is TGTGCCAGCAGCCAAGGCCAGGGACTAGCGGGGGGGCTGGACGAGCAGTACTTC.

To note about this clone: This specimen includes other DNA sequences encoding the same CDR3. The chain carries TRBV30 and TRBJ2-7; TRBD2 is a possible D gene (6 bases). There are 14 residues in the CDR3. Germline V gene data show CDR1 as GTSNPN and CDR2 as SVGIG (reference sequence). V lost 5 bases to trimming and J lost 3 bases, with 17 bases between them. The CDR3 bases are TGTGCCTGGGAACCGGGACTTCAAGTCTACGAGCAGTACTTC. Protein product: CAWEPGLQVYEQYF.

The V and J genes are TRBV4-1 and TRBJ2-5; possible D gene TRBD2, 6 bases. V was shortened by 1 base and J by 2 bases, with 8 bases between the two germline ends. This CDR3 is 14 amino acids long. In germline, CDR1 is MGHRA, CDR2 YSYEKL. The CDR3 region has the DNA TGCGCCAGCAGCCAAGTGGCGGGGCAAGAGACCCAGTACTTC. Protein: CASSQVAGQETQYF.

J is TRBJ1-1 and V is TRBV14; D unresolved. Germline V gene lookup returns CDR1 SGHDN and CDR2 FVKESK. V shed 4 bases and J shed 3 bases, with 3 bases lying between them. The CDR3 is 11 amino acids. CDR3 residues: CASSPYTEAFF. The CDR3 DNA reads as TGTGCCAGCAGCCCTTACACTGAAGCTTTCTTT.

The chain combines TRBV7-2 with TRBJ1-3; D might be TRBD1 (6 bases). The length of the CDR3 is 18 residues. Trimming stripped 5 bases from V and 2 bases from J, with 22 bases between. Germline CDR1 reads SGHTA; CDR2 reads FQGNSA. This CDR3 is CASSLEDSSLDTGNTIYF. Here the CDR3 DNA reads TGTGCCAGCAGCCTAGAGGACAGCTCCCTTGACACTGGAAACACCATATATTTT.